These 5 T cell receptor beta chains share one sample of origin, sequenced in a study of control samples from healthy donors and cancer patients. The table came from immunoSEQ multiplex PCR; TCRdb's copy has only in-frame clones and leaves some out. The table lists about 120,000 clones, over 90% of them singletons. The sequencing input was blood. Every receptor here comes from a man between 25 and 39 years old in good health.

The V gene is TRBV19, the J gene TRBJ1-6; TRBD1 is a possible D gene (6 bases). The length of the CDR3 is 18 residues. CDR1 and CDR2 (germline): LNHDA, SQIVND (reference sequence). Trimming removed 6 bases from V and 6 bases from J, with 24 bases in between. CDR3 loop: CASSRTSGGIPLNSPLHF. The CDR3 nucleotides read TGTGCCAGTAGCCGTACCTCCGGGGGCATCCCCCTTAATTCACCCCTCCACTTT.

The CDR3 sequence is CASSPSRRGGFF. Written as DNA, the CDR3 is TGTGCCAGCAGCCCGTCCCGCCGAGGCGGGTTTTTT. J is TRBJ1-4 and V is TRBV12-3 or TRBV12-4; D ambiguous. This CDR3 has 12 residues. The ends were cut back, 6 bases at V and 16 bases at J, with 18 bases in the middle.

The chain carries TRBV7-9 and TRBJ2-2; TRBD1 might be the D (6 bases). The CDR3 extends over 14 amino acids. The germline gives CDR1 SEHNR, CDR2 FQNEAQ (reference sequence). Trimming stripped 10 bases from V and 2 bases from J, with 14 bases between. The CDR3: CATPIQGNTGELFF. Here the CDR3 DNA reads TGTGCCACACCAATACAGGGAAACACCGGGGAGCTGTTTTTT.

This chain joins TRBV30 and TRBJ1-1; D possibly corresponds to TRBD1 (6 bases). V lost 2 bases, J lost 4 bases, and 17 bases lay in between. CDR1 and CDR2 (germline): GTSNPN, SVGIG (reference sequence). This CDR3 comprises 15 residues. The CDR3 DNA reads as TGTGCCTGGAGTAAACCAGACAGGAGGGGCACTGAAGCTTTCTTT. The encoded protein is CAWSKPDRRGTEAFF.

CDR3 nucleotide sequence: TGCGCCAGCAGCTTGGCGGGGACGGGCGAAAAACTGTTTTTT. This codes for CASSLAGTGEKLFF. The V call is TRBV5-1, the J call TRBJ1-4, with D possibly TRBD1 on 5 matching bases. V was cut by 0 bases and J by 8 bases, with 11 bases left in between. Germline CDR1 and CDR2: SGHRS and YFSETQ. The CDR3 length is 14 residues.